This T cell receptor beta chain was documented in a study of T cells in Graves' hyperthyroidism and ophthalmopathy (dated 2019 in TCRdb). Some background on the complete study: Peripheral blood samples were taken at initial diagnosis, before any treatment was given. To identify distinguishing TCR V-J signatures, a discovery cohort of 100 patients was used, comprising 40 to 45 with Graves' ophthalmopathy and approximately 57 with stable Graves' hyperthyroidism. Prospective prediction of ophthalmopathy was tested in an independent validation cohort consisting of some 19 hyperthyroidism patients and some 17 patients who later progressed to ophthalmopathy. The roughly 99 discovery patients were divided at random into training and test sets in a 7:3 ratio. In addition, the study compared T-cell repertoires in thyroid tissue and in blood from roughly six Graves' hyperthyroidism patients. Following sampling, methimazole starting at 30 mg daily was given to hyperthyroidism patients, and high-dose intravenous methylprednisolone was given to ophthalmopathy patients. According to the paper, TCR Vbeta CDR3 sequencing was carried out on approximately 140 peripheral blood samples, which came from around 43 ophthalmopathy, around 75 hyperthyroidism and about 17 progressor patients.

TCR beta CDR3 regions were amplified from RNA transcripts. The TCR CDR3 was subjected to a first round of RT-PCR using the HTBI primer set and the Qiagen OneStep RT-PCR kit. The libraries were constructed in a second round of multiplex PCR and then size-selected and purified. Paired-end sequencing of the libraries was performed with 100 bp reads on an Illumina HiSeq2000. Under the source paper's analysis protocol: Raw data were processed with SOAPnuke, discarding reads with adapters, uncalled bases, mean Phred below 15, or no exact constant-primer or identifier match. COPE v1.2.5 was used to merge the high-quality paired reads, and each unique nucleotide sequence was defined as a clonotype. MiTCR v1.1 was used to align the clonotypes against IMGT TRBV, TRBD and TRBJ reference segments. Analysis was restricted to V-J combinations with a frequency above 0.0001, which covered about 99% of repertoires. The TCS score was defined as the ratio of F50 (clonal expansion) to E x V (chaos), calculated using BLOSUM62-based TCRdist between CDR3 peptides within each V-J. Welch's t-statistics and random forest reduced 514 V-J features to fewer than 15, which were used in a naive Bayes classifier (R e1071). TCRdb reran the public reads through fastp at Q25 and MiXCR, keeping productive beta chains. For every CDR3 protein sequence, its rows merge into one entry that carries the most common genes and DNA. The authors' filters were not applied to this entry. This sample gives approximately 690,000 distinct CDR3 sequences in total; 13% to 15% of them show up just once. The ten largest clonotypes hold around 13% of the sample.

Per the germline V gene, MNHEY is the CDR1 and SVGEGT is the CDR2. For this chain, trimming is 2 bases at the V end and 4 bases at the J end, and the number of junction bases without a gene match is 3. Its CDR3 holds 15 amino acids, cysteine through phenylalanine. Kept here is only the CDR3 DNA, which spans 45 bases and is read in frame from base 1. Here is what the overall study found, with its caveats: Most expanded thyroid clonotypes (frequency above 0.001) were also detected in blood, a finding suggesting that blood repertoires may reflect thyroid immune responses. In validation, progression to ophthalmopathy was predicted by the model with 70.59% sensitivity and around 75% specificity, a median of about 6 months before onset. Sample size was not statistically predetermined, and investigators were not blinded to group allocation. A 13 V-J signature model separated ophthalmopathy from stable hyperthyroidism, with around 90% sensitivity and 81.08% specificity in cross-validation and 80%/75% in testing.

Concerning this clonotype itself: No cognate antigen has been identified for it. There are no base qualities to consult, and no much larger clone falls within one base.

Ophthalmopathy patients had moderately to severely active disease, Clinical Activity Score of at least 3, NOSPECS grade of at least 4, and duration under 3 months. Patients with uncontrolled infections, other autoimmune diseases, pregnancy or lactation were excluded. Diagnoses were based on clinical symptoms, serum thyroxine and TRAb, thyroid ultrasound and orbital computed tomography. PBMCs were separated from roughly 10 ml of fresh peripheral blood using Ficoll-Paque density gradient centrifugation. Trizol reagent was used to extract total RNA, and RNA quality was then checked on an Agilent 2100 Bioanalyzer.

The clonotype comes from a woman in her 50s with Graves' ophthalmopathy. The chain is encoded by TRBV6-2 or TRBV6-3 joined to TRBJ1-5; 9 middle bases align to TRBD1. What was sequenced was blood. The nucleotides read TGTGCCAGCAGTTACGACAGGGGGTATAATCAGCCCCAGCATTTT. Its translation reads: CASSYDRGYNQPQHF.